The clone carrying this TCR beta chain was seen many times. What it recognizes is unknown. The sample originates from a study of molecular identifiers for immune sequencing clone quantification. Looking at the study overall: With replicates, the RNA of around 20,000 or 100,000 naive CD8 cells was split five ways and four were sequenced. Findings of the study overall: Detectable among roughly 920,000 naive cells, according to reports, was Jurkat TCR RNA spiked in from one cell. In naive cells, clones above 20 RNA copies held under 1% of molecules, whereas in effector cells they held over 99%.

The CDR3 sequence is 14 residues long. The germline CDR1 and CDR2 sequences are SGHDT and YYEEEE. Trimming took off 4 bases at V and 8 bases at J, with 18 bases between the two ends. Each CDR3 protein gets one entry after TCRdb re-called the PCR reads with MiXCR. The table has nearly 650,000 distinct CDR3 sequences, about 25% seen once. The receptor comes from a human donor in good health. Some libraries in this study had Jurkat cell RNA spiked in. Sequencing was done on a sample of naive CD8+ T cells from blood, with Jurkat cell RNA spiked in. Stated subset: FACS-sorted CD8+CD4-CCR7+CD45RA+ naive T cells. V gene TRBV5-6 combines with J gene TRBJ1-1; no clear D. CDR3 nucleotides: TGTGCCAGCAGCCTGCGACGCGCGGAGACAGAAGCTTTCTTT. Translating gives CASSLRRAETEAFF.